Listed below are T cell receptor beta chains from one sample, sequenced in a study of T cell responses to AZD1222 COVID-19 vaccine. Clones were read by immunoSEQ multiplex PCR, and TCRdb kept only the in-frame ones, dropping some. The sample has over 200,000 clones, around 94% seen once. The sample was peripheral blood, taken 28 days after the second dose of the MenACWY control vaccine. Receptors originate from an adult who received the MenACWY meningococcal vaccine as a control. Both conserved end residues are part of each CDR3. A D gene is named only where the DNA matches it firmly. Clone sizes are given selectively: once, few, many, or a class where the clone is expanded.

j_gene | d_gene | abundance | v_gene | len | CDR3nt | CDR3aa
TRBJ1-3 | - | - | TRBV6-5 | 14 | TGTGCCAGCAGTAAGGTTTCCTCTGGAAACACCATATATTTT | CASSKVSSGNTIYF
TRBJ1-5 | - | - | TRBV7-2 | 13 | TGTGCCAGCAGCTTCCGGGAGGATCAGCCCCAGCATTTT | CASSFREDQPQHF
TRBJ2-7 | - | - | TRBV28 | 16 | TGTGCCAGCAGCATAACCGGGACTCCTAGCTCCTACGAGCAGTACTTC | CASSITGTPSSYEQYF
TRBJ2-3 | TRBD1 | - | TRBV28 | 16 | TGTGCCAGCAGCCCCCCCGGGACAGGGAGCACAGATACGCAGTATTTT | CASSPPGTGSTDTQYF
TRBJ1-1 | - | - | TRBV18 | 13 | TGTGCCAGCTCACTGAAGGAGAACACTGAAGCTTTCTTT | CASSLKENTEAFF
TRBJ2-3 | TRBD1 | - | TRBV5-1 | 16 | TGCGCCAGCAGCCCGCTCGGGACAGGTAGCACAGATACGCAGTATTTT | CASSPLGTGSTDTQYF
TRBJ2-2 | - | - | TRBV6-5 | 14 | TGTGCCAGCAGTTACGACCGGAGCCCCGGGGAGCTGTTTTTT | CASSYDRSPGELFF
TRBJ2-1 | - | - | TRBV12-3/TRBV12-4 | 11 | TGTGCCAGCAGTCTGTCGGGTGAGCAGTTCTTC | CASSLSGEQFF
TRBJ2-2 | TRBD1 | once | TRBV24-1 | 17 | TGTGCCACCAGTGATTTAGGCGGGGACAGGGCAACCGGGGAGCTGTTTTTT | CATSDLGGDRATGELFF
TRBJ2-1 | - | - | TRBV5-4 | 14 | TGTGCCAGCAGCTGGGGCCGGAGACGTGATGAGCAGTTCTTC | CASSWGRRRDEQFF
TRBJ1-1 | - | few | TRBV19 | 15 | TGTGCCAGTAGTCCTAACGACAGACTAAACACTGAAGCTTTCTTT | CASSPNDRLNTEAFF
TRBJ2-2 | TRBD1 | once | TRBV27 | 16 | TGTGCCAGCAGTCAGAGACAGGGATCGCCCACCGGGGAGCTGTTTTTT | CASSQRQGSPTGELFF
TRBJ2-7 | - | - | TRBV15 | 14 | TGTGCCACCAGCAGAGTGAACTACCCCCACGAGCAGTACTTC | CATSRVNYPHEQYF
TRBJ2-2 | - | medium-sized | TRBV10-3 | 16 | TGTGCCATCAGTGAGCCCATACTAGCGAACACCGGGGAGCTGTTTTTT | CAISEPILANTGELFF
TRBJ1-5 | - | once | TRBV9 | 14 | TGTGCCAGCAGCGTAGGTGGTGGCAATCAGCCCCAGCATTTT | CASSVGGGNQPQHF
TRBJ2-3 | - | - | TRBV11-2 | 13 | TGTGCCAGTGAAGGCGAAGAAACAGATACGCAGTATTTT | CASEGEETDTQYF
TRBJ1-1 | - | - | TRBV5-6 | 13 | TGTGCCAGCAGCTTGGCCGAGAACACTGAAGCTTTCTTT | CASSLAENTEAFF
TRBJ1-1 | - | - | TRBV29-1 | 11 | TGCAGCGTTGAGTGGTTGACTGAAGCTTTCTTT | CSVEWLTEAFF
TRBJ2-7 | - | - | TRBV5-1 | 15 | TGCGCCAGCAGCTTGGCCGTGAGCTCATCCTACGAGCAGTACTTC | CASSLAVSSSYEQYF
TRBJ1-2 | - | - | TRBV5-1 | 13 | TGCGCCAGCAGCTTAGGACGCCTCTATGGCTACACCTTC | CASSLGRLYGYTF
TRBJ1-3 | - | - | TRBV7-2 | 14 | TGTGCCAGCAGCTTAGTGGCGGAAGGAAACACCATATATTTT | CASSLVAEGNTIYF
TRBJ2-3 | TRBD2 | once | TRBV6-5 | 15 | TGTGCCAGCAGTCTAGCGGGAGGGCCCACAGATACGCAGTATTTT | CASSLAGGPTDTQYF
TRBJ1-4 | TRBD1 | - | TRBV4-1 | 16 | TGCGCCAGCAGCGTCGTTCGGACAGGAGTAAGTGAAAAACTGTTTTTT | CASSVVRTGVSEKLFF
TRBJ1-1 | - | - | TRBV29-1 | 13 | TGCAGCGTTGAAAGGGCAGAGAACACTGAAGCTTTCTTT | CSVERAENTEAFF
TRBJ2-1 | - | - | TRBV29-1 | 13 | TGCAGCGCTAATCTCGCTAGCGACAATGAGCAGTTCTTC | CSANLASDNEQFF
TRBJ1-3 | - | - | TRBV29-1 | 13 | TGCAGCGTCGGAAGGAGGGAAGGAAACACCATATATTTT | CSVGRREGNTIYF
TRBJ2-4 | - | - | TRBV11-2 | 17 | TGTGCCAGCAGCTTAAACCCCCTGGGGGGACCCAAAAACATTCAGTACTTC | CASSLNPLGGPKNIQYF
TRBJ2-3 | - | - | TRBV19 | 15 | TGTGCCAGTAGTATAGATCCAGATAGCACAGATACGCAGTATTTT | CASSIDPDSTDTQYF
TRBJ2-7 | - | - | TRBV5-1 | 9 | TGCGCCCCTCCCCACGAGCAGTACTTC | CAPPHEQYF
TRBJ1-1 | - | - | TRBV20-1 | 11 | TGCAGTGTCGTGCTGAACACTGAAGCTTTCTTT | CSVVLNTEAFF
TRBJ2-1 | TRBD2 | - | TRBV6-6 | 16 | TGTGCCAGCAGTACTGGACTAGCGGGGATCGACAATGAGCAGTTCTTC | CASSTGLAGIDNEQFF
TRBJ1-5 | - | - | TRBV18 | 13 | TGTGCCAGCTCAACCGACAGGTATCAGCCCCAGCATTTT | CASSTDRYQPQHF
TRBJ1-2 | TRBD1 | - | TRBV4-1 | 16 | TGCGCCAGCAGCCAGCGGATCCAGGGGGAGAACTATGGCTACACCTTC | CASSQRIQGENYGYTF
TRBJ2-1 | TRBD2 | - | TRBV5-4 | 17 | TGTGCCAGCAGCTCAAACCCGACTAGCGGGAGGGCGGGTGAGCAGTTCTTC | CASSSNPTSGRAGEQFF
TRBJ1-2 | TRBD1 | - | TRBV19 | 13 | TGTGCCAGTAGGGAACAGGGGAACTATGGCTACACCTTC | CASREQGNYGYTF
TRBJ2-7 | TRBD2 | - | TRBV28 | 16 | TGTGCCAGCAGTTTACTAGGGACTAGCGGGACCTACGAGCAGTACTTC | CASSLLGTSGTYEQYF
TRBJ2-2 | TRBD2 | - | TRBV24-1 | 17 | TGTGCCACCAGTGATCGACTAGCGGGAGGGGCCACCGGGGAGCTGTTTTTT | CATSDRLAGGATGELFF
TRBJ1-3 | - | - | TRBV27 | 16 | TGTGCCAGCAGTGATCCGGGACGGCTGTCTGGAAACACCATATATTTT | CASSDPGRLSGNTIYF
TRBJ1-4 | TRBD1 | - | TRBV7-6 | 14 | TGTGCCAGCAGCTTAACAGGGGAGTTTGAAAAACTGTTTTTT | CASSLTGEFEKLFF
TRBJ1-5 | - | - | TRBV19 | 14 | TGTGCCAGTAGTATTGCAGGAAGCAATCAGCCCCAGCATTTT | CASSIAGSNQPQHF
TRBJ2-1 | TRBD2 | - | TRBV24-1 | 16 | TGTGCCACCAGTGATTTGCCCGGGAGGGAAGGGAATGAGCAGTTCTTC | CATSDLPGREGNEQFF
TRBJ2-5 | TRBD1 | - | TRBV25-1 | 14 | TGTGCCAGCAGTGAAGGACAGGGGGTCGAGACCCAGTACTTC | CASSEGQGVETQYF
TRBJ2-3 | - | - | TRBV5-4 | 14 | TGTGCCAGCAGCTTGCGGCCCAGCACAGATACGCAGTATTTT | CASSLRPSTDTQYF
TRBJ1-4 | - | - | TRBV19 | 14 | TGTGCCAGTAGCGAACAAGCAACTAATGAAAAACTGTTTTTT | CASSEQATNEKLFF
TRBJ2-5 | TRBD1 | - | TRBV19 | 15 | TGTGCCAGTAGTATATGGGACAGGGTGCAAGAGACCCAGTACTTC | CASSIWDRVQETQYF
TRBJ2-3 | - | - | TRBV3-1/TRBV3-2 | 14 | TGTGCCAGCAGCCAAGATCGAACTGAAGATACGCAGTATTTT | CASSQDRTEDTQYF